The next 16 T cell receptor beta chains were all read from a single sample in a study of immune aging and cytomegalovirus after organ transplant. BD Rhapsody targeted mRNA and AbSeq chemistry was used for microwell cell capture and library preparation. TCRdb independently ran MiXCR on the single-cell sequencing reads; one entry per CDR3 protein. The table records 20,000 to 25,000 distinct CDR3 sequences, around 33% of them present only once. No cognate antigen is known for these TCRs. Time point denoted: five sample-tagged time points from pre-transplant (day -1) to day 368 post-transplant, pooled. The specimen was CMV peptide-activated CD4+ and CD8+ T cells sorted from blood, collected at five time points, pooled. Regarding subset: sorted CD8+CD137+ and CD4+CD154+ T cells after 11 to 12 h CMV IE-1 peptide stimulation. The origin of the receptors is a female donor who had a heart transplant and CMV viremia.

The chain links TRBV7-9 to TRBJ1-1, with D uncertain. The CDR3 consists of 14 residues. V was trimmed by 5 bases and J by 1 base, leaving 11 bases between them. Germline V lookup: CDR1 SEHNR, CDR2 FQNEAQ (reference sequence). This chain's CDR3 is CASSVQMANTEAFF. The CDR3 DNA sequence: TGTGCCAGCAGCGTACAGATGGCGAACACTGAAGCTTTCTTT.

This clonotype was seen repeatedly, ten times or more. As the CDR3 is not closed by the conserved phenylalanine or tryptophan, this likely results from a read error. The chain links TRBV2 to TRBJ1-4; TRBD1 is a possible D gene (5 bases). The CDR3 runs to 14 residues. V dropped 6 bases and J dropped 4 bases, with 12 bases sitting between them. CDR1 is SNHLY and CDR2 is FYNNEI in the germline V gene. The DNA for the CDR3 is TGTGCCAGCAGATACGGGACCGGTAATGAAAAACTGTTTTCT. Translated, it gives CASRYGTGNEKLFS.

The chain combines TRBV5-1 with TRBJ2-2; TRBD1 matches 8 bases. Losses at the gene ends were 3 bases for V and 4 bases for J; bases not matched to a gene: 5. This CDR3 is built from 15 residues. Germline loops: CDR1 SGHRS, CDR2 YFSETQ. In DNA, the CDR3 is TGCGCCAGCAGCTCCGGGGGACAGGCCACCGGGGAGCTGTTTTTT. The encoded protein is CASSSGGQATGELFF.

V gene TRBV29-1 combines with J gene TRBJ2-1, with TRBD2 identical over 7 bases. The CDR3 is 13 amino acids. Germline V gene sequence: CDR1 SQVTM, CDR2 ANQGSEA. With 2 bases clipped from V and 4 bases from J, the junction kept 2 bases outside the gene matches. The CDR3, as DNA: TGCAGCGTTGAACTAGCGGATTACAATGAGCAGTTCTTC. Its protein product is CSVELADYNEQFF.

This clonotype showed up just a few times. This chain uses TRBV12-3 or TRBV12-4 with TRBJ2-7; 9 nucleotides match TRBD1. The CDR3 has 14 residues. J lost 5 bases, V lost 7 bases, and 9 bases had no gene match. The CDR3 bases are TGTGCCAGCACCGGGACAGGGACGAGGAACGAGCAGTACTTC. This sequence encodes CASTGTGTRNEQYF.

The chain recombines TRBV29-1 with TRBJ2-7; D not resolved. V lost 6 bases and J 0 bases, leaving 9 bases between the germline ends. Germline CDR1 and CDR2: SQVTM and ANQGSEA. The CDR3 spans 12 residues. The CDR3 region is CSVQASSYEQYF. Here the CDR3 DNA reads TGCAGCGTGCAGGCGAGCTCCTACGAGCAGTACTTC.

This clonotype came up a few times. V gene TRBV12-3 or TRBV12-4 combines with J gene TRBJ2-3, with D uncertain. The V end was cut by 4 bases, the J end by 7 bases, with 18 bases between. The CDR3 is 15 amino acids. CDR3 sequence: CASSSDGFPPNTQYF. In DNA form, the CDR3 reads TGTGCCAGCAGTTCGGACGGATTCCCCCCGAATACGCAGTATTTT.

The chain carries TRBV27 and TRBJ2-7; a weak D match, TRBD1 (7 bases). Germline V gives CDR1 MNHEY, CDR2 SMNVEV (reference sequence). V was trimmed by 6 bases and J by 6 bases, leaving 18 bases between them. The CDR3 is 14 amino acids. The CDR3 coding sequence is TGTGCCAGCAGCCCCGGGCAGGGGGAGGTCGAGCAGTACTTC. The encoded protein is CASSPGQGEVEQYF.

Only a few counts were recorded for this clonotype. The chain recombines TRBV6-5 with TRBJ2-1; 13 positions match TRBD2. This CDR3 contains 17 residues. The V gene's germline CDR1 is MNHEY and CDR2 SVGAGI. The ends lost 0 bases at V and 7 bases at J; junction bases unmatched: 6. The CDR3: CASSYSKLAGGGNEQFF. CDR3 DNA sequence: TGTGCCAGCAGTTACTCGAAACTAGCGGGAGGGGGGAATGAGCAGTTCTTC.

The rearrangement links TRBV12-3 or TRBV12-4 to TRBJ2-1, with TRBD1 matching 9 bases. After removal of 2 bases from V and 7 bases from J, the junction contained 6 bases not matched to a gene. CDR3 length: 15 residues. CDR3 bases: TGTGCCAGCAGTTTACGACAGGGGGGTGGAAATGAGCAGTTCTTC. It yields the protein CASSLRQGGGNEQFF.

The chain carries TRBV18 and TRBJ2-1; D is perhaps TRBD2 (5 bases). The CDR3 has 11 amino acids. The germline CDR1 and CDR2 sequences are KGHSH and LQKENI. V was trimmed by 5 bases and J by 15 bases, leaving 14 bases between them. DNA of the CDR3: TGTGCCAGCTCAGACGGGGAAGGAATGTTCTTC. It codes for CASSDGEGMFF. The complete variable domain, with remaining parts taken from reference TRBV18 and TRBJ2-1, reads NAGVMQNPRHLVRRRGQEARLRCSPMKGHSHVYWYRQLPEEGLKFMVYLQKENIIDESGMPKERFSAEFPKEGPSILRIQQVVRGDSAAYFCASSDGEGMFFGPGTRLTVL.

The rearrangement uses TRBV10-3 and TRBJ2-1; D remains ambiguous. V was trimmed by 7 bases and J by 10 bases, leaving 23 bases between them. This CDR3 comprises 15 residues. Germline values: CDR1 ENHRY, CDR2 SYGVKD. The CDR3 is CAIKDGVGCTGEQFF. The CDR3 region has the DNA TGTGCCATCAAGGATGGGGTGGGGTGCACCGGCGAGCAGTTCTTC.

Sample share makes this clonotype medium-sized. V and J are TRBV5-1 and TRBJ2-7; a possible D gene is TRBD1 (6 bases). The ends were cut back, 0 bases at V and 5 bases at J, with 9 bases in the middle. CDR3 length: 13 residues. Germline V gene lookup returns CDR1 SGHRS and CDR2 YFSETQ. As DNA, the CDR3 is TGCGCCAGCAGCTTGGCCCAGGGGAACGAGCAGTACTTC. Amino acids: CASSLAQGNEQYF.

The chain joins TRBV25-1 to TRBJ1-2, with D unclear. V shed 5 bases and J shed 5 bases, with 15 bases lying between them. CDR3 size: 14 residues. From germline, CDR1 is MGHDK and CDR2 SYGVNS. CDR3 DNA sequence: TGTGCCAGCAGTAAAGGGCTTGGGCATTATGGCTACACCTTC. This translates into CASSKGLGHYGYTF.

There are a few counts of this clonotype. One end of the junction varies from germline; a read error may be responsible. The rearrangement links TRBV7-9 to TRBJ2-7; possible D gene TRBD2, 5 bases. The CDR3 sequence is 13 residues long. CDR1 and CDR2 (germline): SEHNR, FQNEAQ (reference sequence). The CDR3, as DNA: TGTGCCAGCAGCCACCGGAACGCCTGGGAGCAGTACTTT. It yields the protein CASSHRNAWEQYF.

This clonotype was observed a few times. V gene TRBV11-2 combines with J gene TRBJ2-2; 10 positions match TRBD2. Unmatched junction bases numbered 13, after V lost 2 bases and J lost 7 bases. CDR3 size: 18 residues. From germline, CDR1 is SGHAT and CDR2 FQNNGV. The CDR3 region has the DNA TGTGCCAGCAGCTTAACTTCTAGCGGGAGATTTCCAGTCGGGGAGCTGTTTTTT. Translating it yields CASSLTSSGRFPVGELFF.